A selection of T cell receptor beta chains follows, all from one sample in a study of T cells in Graves' hyperthyroidism and ophthalmopathy. A single record per CDR3 protein comes from TCRdb applying MiXCR to the multiplex PCR reads. The sample lists some 550,000 distinct CDR3 sequences, about a sixth occurring once. Sequencing used blood. Receptors originate from a woman aged 40 to 50 with Graves' ophthalmopathy. The conserved cysteine and the conserved F or W are not part of the CDR3 here. The D gene is left open where the match is weak.

V gene	J gene	D gene	CDR3 protein
TRBV5-1	TRBJ2-3	TRBD2	ASRRLAGAEDTQY
TRBV20-1	TRBJ2-1	TRBD1	SASPGQKMRGNEQF
TRBV20-1	TRBJ2-1	TRBD2	SARDPSSSGSSYNEQF
TRBV2	TRBJ2-3	TRBD2	ASSAGLADADTQY
TRBV20-1	TRBJ2-7	TRBD1	SARPGTGIYEQY
TRBV6-6	TRBJ1-6	NA	ASSYKRDSPLH
TRBV5-1	TRBJ2-5	TRBD2	ASSSVAGGLQETQY
TRBV10-3	TRBJ1-1	NA	AIGTGNTEAF
TRBV4-2	TRBJ1-6	NA	ASSQDALGAGNSPLH
TRBV20-1	TRBJ2-5	TRBD2	SARDLSGRRGVETQY
TRBV3-1	TRBJ1-3	TRBD1	ASSLGTDYGNTIY
TRBV29-1	TRBJ2-5	NA	SVSGARYQETQY
TRBV5-1	TRBJ2-2	TRBD2	ASSLGGLAGRTGELF
TRBV20-1	TRBJ1-6	NA	SARGTQDIRGSPLH
TRBV4-1	TRBJ2-1	TRBD1	ASSPGDRVGNEQF
TRBV11-2	TRBJ1-2	TRBD1	ASSLGRQGASGYT
TRBV4-1	TRBJ1-1	NA	ASSYGGGQNTEAF
TRBV29-1	TRBJ2-2	NA	SVGSLATGELF
TRBV20-1	TRBJ2-3	NA	SAPRDIGAHTDTQY
TRBV20-1	TRBJ2-7	NA	SAEQGREQY
TRBV3-1	TRBJ2-7	TRBD1	ASSETGTAYEQY
TRBV20-1	TRBJ1-1	NA	SAKGRIFMNTEAF
TRBV5-1	TRBJ1-6	NA	ASSSARGGRNNSPLH
TRBV28	TRBJ2-7	TRBD2	ASSFIPTGLAGNYEQY
TRBV20-1	TRBJ2-3	TRBD2	SASSSGRSTDTQY